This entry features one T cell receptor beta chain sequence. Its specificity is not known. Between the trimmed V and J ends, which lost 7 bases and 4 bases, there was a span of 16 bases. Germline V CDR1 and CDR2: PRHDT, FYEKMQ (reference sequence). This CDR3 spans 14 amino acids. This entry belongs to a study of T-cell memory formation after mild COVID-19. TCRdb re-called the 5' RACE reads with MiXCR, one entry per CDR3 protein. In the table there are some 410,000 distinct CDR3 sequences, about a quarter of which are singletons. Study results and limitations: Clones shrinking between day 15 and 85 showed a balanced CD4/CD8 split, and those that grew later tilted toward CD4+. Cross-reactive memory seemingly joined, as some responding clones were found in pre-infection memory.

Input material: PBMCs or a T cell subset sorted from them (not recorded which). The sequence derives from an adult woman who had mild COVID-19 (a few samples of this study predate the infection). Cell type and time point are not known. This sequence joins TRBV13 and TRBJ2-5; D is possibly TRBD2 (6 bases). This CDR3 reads CASKPEGTAETQYF. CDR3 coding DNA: TGTGCCAGCAAACCTGAGGGGACTGCAGAGACCCAGTACTTC.